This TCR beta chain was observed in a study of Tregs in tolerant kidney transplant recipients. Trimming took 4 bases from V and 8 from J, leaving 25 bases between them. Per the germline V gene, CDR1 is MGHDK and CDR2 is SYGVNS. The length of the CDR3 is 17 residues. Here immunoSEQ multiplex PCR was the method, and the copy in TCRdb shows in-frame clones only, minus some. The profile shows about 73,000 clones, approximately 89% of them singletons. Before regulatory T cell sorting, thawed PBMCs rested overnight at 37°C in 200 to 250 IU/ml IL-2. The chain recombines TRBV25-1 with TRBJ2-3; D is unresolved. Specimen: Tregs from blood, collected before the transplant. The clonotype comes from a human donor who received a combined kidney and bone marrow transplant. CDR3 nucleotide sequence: TGTGCCAGCAGTGCCTCGGACGGGCTAAGCGCAGTGGGTACGCAGTATTTT. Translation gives CASSASDGLSAVGTQYF.